This T cell receptor beta chain was profiled in a study of blood T cell repertoires in COVID-19. For the study at large: Samples came from the United States, Italy and Spain, spanning acute and convalescent COVID-19.

This clone appeared a single time. Assay: immunoSEQ multiplex PCR; the TCRdb copy retains only in-frame clones and omits some. The repertoire consists of about 91,000 clones, with around nine tenths occurring once and the leading ten covering roughly 8.1%. This clonotype was sampled from a woman in her 70s with acute or convalescent COVID-19. The sample was peripheral blood.

The CDR3 protein is CASSPGLAGEYF. As DNA, the CDR3 is TGTGCCAGCAGTCCGGGACTAGCCGGGGAGTACTTC. The gene calls are TRBV27 and TRBJ2-7; TRBD2 matches 9 bases. This CDR3 spans 12 amino acids. Germline assignment: CDR1 MNHEY and CDR2 SMNVEV (reference sequence). With 5 bases clipped from V and 11 bases from J, the junction kept 7 bases outside the gene matches.